One sample yielded the 16 T cell receptor beta chains listed below, sequenced in a study of blood T cell repertoires in COVID-19. TCRdb keeps only in-frame clones here, not all; method: immunoSEQ multiplex PCR. The sample holds around 310,000 clones; about nine tenths are singletons and the top ten take 8% to 10%. Sequenced sample: PBMCs or T cells enriched from blood (not recorded which). Every receptor here comes from a woman aged 40 to 49 who had recovered from COVID-19.

The sample holds one count of this clone. The rearrangement links TRBV11-3 to TRBJ2-2; 7 bases line up with TRBD2. The V gene end was trimmed by 1 base and the J gene end by 0 bases; junction bases not matched to a gene: 2. This CDR3 contains 16 residues. The germline V gene has CDR1 SGHNT and CDR2 YENEEA. The CDR3 region has the DNA TGTGCCAGCAGCTTAGCAGCGGGGTCGAACACCGGGGAGCTGTTTTTT. Residues: CASSLAAGSNTGELFF.

The chain employs TRBV5-1 and TRBJ1-2, with TRBD1 matching over 7 bases. V was pared by 3 bases and J by 2 bases, with 10 bases of the junction left unmatched. Germline loops: CDR1 SGHRS, CDR2 YFSETQ. The CDR3 runs to 16 residues. Written as DNA, the CDR3 is TGCGCCAGCAGCTCCTTGACAGGGACGACCAACTATGGCTACACCTTC. Amino acid sequence: CASSSLTGTTNYGYTF.

J is TRBJ2-1 and V is TRBV11-2, with D possibly matching TRBD2 (6 bases). Trimming removed 3 bases at V and 3 bases at J, with 9 bases between. CDR3 size: 14 residues. Germline lookup yields CDR1 SGHAT and CDR2 FQNNGV. The CDR3 DNA reads TGTGCCAGCAGCTTGGGGGGATTCTACAATGAGCAGTTCTTC. It is translated as CASSLGGFYNEQFF.

About this clone: At the DNA level, this CDR3 is encoded by other sequences in the same sample as well. The chain links TRBV3-1 (or the pseudogene TRBV3-2) to TRBJ1-2, with D unresolved. Germline-derived CDR1 and CDR2 are LGHDT and YNNKEL (reference sequence). V lost 4 bases to trimming and J lost 1 base, with 10 bases between them. The CDR3 sequence is 14 residues long. Here the CDR3 reads CASSPQPGNYGYTF. The CDR3 DNA is TGTGCCAGCAGCCCCCAGCCAGGTAACTATGGCTACACCTTC.

This clone was counted a few times. The chain recombines TRBV19 with TRBJ2-4, with TRBD2 identical over 14 bases. Germline V gene sequence: CDR1 LNHDA, CDR2 SQIVND (reference sequence). With V trimmed by 1 base and J by 7 bases, 12 bases remained unmatched. This CDR3 spans 19 amino acids. The CDR3 protein is CASSIGAVGTSGRGNIQYF. The CDR3 DNA is TGTGCCAGTAGTATAGGGGCCGTGGGGACTAGCGGGAGAGGGAACATTCAGTACTTC. Variable domain in full (rest from reference TRBV19 and TRBJ2-4): DGGITQSPKYLFRKEGQNVTLSCEQNLNHDAMYWYRQDPGQGLRLIYYSQIVNDFQKGDIAEGYSVSREKKESFPLTVTSAQKNPTAFYLCASSIGAVGTSGRGNIQYFGAGTRLSVL.

The rearrangement joins TRBV4-2 to TRBJ2-1; 16 bases agree with TRBD2. Per the germline V gene, CDR1 is LGHNA and CDR2 is YNFKEQ. The V and J ends lost 1 base and 2 bases, in that order; junction bases with no gene match: 2. The CDR3 length is 18 residues. In nucleotides, the CDR3 is TGTGCCAGCAGCCAAGTGGGGACTAGCGGGGGGGCCTACAATGAGCAGTTCTTC. Its protein is CASSQVGTSGGAYNEQFF.

The count of this clone is one. V usage is TRBV3-1 (or the pseudogene TRBV3-2) and J usage is TRBJ2-3; 13 bases are shared with TRBD2. This CDR3 spans 18 amino acids. J lost 3 bases, V lost 1 base, and 7 bases had no gene match. Germline CDR1 reads LGHDT; CDR2 reads YNNKEL (reference sequence). The CDR3 sequence is CASSQAGLAGVGTDTQYF. CDR3 in DNA: TGTGCCAGCAGCCAAGCCGGACTAGCGGGAGTTGGTACAGATACGCAGTATTTT.

The chain links TRBV6-5 to TRBJ1-1, with D unresolved. V shed 5 bases and J shed 8 bases, with 9 bases lying between them. CDR3 length equals 11 residues. Germline loops: CDR1 MNHEY, CDR2 SVGAGI. This chain's CDR3 is CASSSRHEAFF. The CDR3 DNA is TGTGCCAGCAGTAGCAGACACGAAGCTTTCTTT.

This clone has at least ten counts. The chain recombines TRBV6-2 or TRBV6-3 with TRBJ1-4; D possibly corresponds to TRBD1 (5 bases). Germline values: CDR1 MNHEY, CDR2 SVGEGT. The CDR3 is made up of 14 amino acids. Trimming stripped 6 bases from V and 3 bases from J, with 11 bases between. CDR3 coding DNA: TGTGCCAGCAGCCTCGAAGGGGCTAATGAAAAACTGTTTTTT. Its protein is CASSLEGANEKLFF.

V usage is TRBV2 and J usage is TRBJ2-2; 7 bases map to TRBD2. The CDR3 covers 13 residues. CDR1 and CDR2 from the germline V gene are SNHLY and FYNNEI. The V segment lost 7 bases and the J segment 6 bases; nucleotides outside the gene matches: 5. CDR3 amino acids: CASNRGVAGELFF. The CDR3, as DNA: TGTGCCAGCAACCGGGGGGTCGCCGGGGAGCTGTTTTTT.

The genes are TRBV10-2 and TRBJ1-1; D gene ambiguous. This CDR3 is built from 14 residues. Germline values: CDR1 WSHSY, CDR2 SAAADI. Trimming took off 5 bases at V and 4 bases at J, with 14 bases between the two ends. The CDR3 region is CASSNSAFGTEAFF. Here the CDR3 DNA reads TGCGCCAGCAGTAATTCCGCTTTCGGCACTGAAGCTTTCTTT.

The gene calls are TRBV3-1 (or the pseudogene TRBV3-2) and TRBJ2-1; a weak D match, TRBD2 (6 bases). Germline assignment: CDR1 LGHDT and CDR2 YNNKEL (reference sequence). The V gene lost 0 bases and the J gene lost 4 bases, with 10 bases spanning the gap. The CDR3 consists of 15 residues. This CDR3 is CASSQDVAGYNEQFF. The CDR3 bases are TGTGCCAGCAGCCAAGATGTGGCGGGGTACAATGAGCAGTTCTTC.

The chain is built from TRBV19 and TRBJ1-6; weak D call: TRBD1 (6 bases). Trimming left V 4 bases short and J 7 bases short, with 17 bases between. There are 16 residues in the CDR3. Germline CDR1 LNHDA, CDR2 SQIVND (reference sequence). The CDR3 bases are TGTGCCAGTAGTACCCTCCGACAGGCTCCAAATTCACCCCTCCACTTT. Its protein product is CASSTLRQAPNSPLHF.

The chain uses TRBV10-3 and TRBJ2-4, with 7 bases identical to TRBD2. Trimming took 7 bases from V and 3 from J; bases not matched to a gene: 9. The CDR3 is 15 amino acids. Looked up from germline, CDR1 is ENHRY and CDR2 is SYGVKD. The CDR3 loop reads CAIMGREVDKNIQYF. CDR3 nucleotides: TGTGCCATCATGGGCCGGGAGGTTGACAAAAACATTCAGTACTTC.

This chain joins TRBV15 and TRBJ2-7; TRBD2 is a possible D gene (5 bases). CDR1 and CDR2 from the germline V gene are LNHNV and YYDKDF (reference sequence). V was clipped by 0 bases and J by 2 bases, with 11 bases between them. CDR3 length: 15 residues. The CDR3 region is CATSRDLGGPYEQYF. The CDR3 region has the DNA TGTGCCACCAGCAGAGATCTCGGAGGTCCCTACGAGCAGTACTTC.

This chain links TRBV9 with TRBJ2-2; TRBD1 matches at 9 bases. CDR1 is SGDLS and CDR2 is YYNGEE in the germline V gene. This CDR3 spans 16 amino acids. J lost 1 base, V lost 4 bases, and 5 bases had no gene match. CDR3 in DNA: TGTGCCAGCAGCCCTCCGGGACAGGGGAACACCGGGGAGCTGTTTTTT. This gives the protein CASSPPGQGNTGELFF.